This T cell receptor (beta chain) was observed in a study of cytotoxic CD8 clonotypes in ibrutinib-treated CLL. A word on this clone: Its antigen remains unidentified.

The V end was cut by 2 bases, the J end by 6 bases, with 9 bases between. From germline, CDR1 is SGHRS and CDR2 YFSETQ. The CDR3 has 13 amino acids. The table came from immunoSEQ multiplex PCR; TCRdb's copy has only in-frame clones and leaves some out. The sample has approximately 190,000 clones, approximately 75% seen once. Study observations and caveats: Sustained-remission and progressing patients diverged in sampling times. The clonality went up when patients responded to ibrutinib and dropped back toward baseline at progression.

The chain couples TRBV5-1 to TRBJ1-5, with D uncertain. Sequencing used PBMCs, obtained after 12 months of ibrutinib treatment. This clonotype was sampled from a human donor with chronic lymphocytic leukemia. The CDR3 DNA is TGCGCCAGCAGCTTAGAGGGTCCTCAGCCCCAGCATTTT. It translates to CASSLEGPQPQHF.